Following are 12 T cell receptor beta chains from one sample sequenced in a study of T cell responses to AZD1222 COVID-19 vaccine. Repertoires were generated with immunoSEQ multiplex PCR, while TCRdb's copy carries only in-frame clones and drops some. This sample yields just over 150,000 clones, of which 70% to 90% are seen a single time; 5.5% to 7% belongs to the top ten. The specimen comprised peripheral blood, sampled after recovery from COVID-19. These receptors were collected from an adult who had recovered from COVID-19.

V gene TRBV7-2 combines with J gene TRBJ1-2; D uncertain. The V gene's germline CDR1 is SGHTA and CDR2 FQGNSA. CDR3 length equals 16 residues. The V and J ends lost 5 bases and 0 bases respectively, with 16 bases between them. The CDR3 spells CASSPEAGVSNYGYTF. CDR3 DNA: TGTGCCAGCAGCCCTGAGGCCGGGGTTTCTAACTATGGCTACACCTTC.

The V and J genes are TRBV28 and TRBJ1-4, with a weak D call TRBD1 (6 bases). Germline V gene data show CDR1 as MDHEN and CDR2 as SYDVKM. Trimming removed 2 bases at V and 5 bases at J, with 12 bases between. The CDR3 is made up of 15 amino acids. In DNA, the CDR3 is TGTGCCAGCAGTTTAGGAGGGGGTGGAAATGAAAAACTGTTTTTT. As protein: CASSLGGGGNEKLFF.

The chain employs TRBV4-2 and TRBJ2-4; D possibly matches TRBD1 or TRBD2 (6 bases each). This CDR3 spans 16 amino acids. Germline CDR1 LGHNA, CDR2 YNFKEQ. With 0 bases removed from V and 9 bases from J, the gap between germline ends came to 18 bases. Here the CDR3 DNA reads TGTGCCAGCAGCCAAGATAGAGGGGGGCCAACCCCCATTCAGTACTTC. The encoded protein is CASSQDRGGPTPIQYF.

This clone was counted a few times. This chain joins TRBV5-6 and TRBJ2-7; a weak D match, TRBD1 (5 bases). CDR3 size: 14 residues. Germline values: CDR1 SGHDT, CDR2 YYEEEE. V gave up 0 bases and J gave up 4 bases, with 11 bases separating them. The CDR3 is CASSLEGRDYEQYF. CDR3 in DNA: TGTGCCAGCAGCTTGGAGGGCAGGGATTACGAGCAGTACTTC. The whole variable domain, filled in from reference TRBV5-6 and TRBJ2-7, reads DAGVTQSPTHLIKTRGQQVTLRCSPKSGHDTVSWYQQALGQGPQFIFQYYEEEERQRGNFPDRFSGHQFPNYSSELNVNALLLGDSALYLCASSLEGRDYEQYFGPGTRLTVT.

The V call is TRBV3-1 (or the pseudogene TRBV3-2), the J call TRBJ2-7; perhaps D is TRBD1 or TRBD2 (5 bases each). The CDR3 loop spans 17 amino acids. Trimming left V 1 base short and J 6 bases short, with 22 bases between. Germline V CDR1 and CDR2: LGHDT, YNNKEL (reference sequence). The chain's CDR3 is CASSQGVPDQGRSEQYF. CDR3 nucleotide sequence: TGTGCCAGCAGCCAAGGTGTCCCAGACCAGGGACGGTCCGAGCAGTACTTC.

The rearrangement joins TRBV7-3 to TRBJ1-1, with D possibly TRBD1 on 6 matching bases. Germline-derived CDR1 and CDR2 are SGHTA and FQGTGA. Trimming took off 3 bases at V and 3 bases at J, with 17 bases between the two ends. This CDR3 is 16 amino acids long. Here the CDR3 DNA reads TGTGCCAGCAGCTTGGTCGGCGGACAGACGGACACTGAAGCTTTCTTT. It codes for CASSLVGGQTDTEAFF.

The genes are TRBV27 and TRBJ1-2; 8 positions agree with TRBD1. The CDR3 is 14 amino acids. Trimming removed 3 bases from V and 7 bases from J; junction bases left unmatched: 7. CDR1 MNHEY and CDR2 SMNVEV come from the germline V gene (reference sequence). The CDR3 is CASSLDRDRFGYTF. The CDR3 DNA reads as TGTGCCAGCAGTTTGGACAGGGACAGATTTGGCTACACCTTC.

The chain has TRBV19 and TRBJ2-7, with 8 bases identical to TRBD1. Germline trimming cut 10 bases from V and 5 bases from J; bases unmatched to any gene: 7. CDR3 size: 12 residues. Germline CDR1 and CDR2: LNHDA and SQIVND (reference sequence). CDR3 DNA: TGTGCCATGACAGGGGAAAGCCACGAGCAGTACTTC. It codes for CAMTGESHEQYF.

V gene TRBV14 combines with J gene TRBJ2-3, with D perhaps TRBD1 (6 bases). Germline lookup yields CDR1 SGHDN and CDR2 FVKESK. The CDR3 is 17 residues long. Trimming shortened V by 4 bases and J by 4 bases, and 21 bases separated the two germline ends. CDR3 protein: CASSPLSPGVLADTQYF. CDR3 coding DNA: TGTGCCAGCAGCCCGCTATCGCCAGGGGTTTTAGCAGATACGCAGTATTTT.

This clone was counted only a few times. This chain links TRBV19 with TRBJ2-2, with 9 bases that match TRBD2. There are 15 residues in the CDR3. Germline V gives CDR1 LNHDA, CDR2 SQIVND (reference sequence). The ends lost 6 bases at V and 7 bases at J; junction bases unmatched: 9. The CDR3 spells CASSPLAGMSGELFF. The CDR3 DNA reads TGTGCCAGTAGCCCGCTAGCGGGAATGAGCGGGGAGCTGTTTTTT.

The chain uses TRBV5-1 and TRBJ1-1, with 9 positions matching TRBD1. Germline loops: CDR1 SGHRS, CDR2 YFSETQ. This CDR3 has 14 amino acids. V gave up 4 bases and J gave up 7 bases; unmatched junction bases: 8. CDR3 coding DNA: TGCGCCAGCAGCACGGGACAGGGCCACAATGAAGCTTTCTTT. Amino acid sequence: CASSTGQGHNEAFF.

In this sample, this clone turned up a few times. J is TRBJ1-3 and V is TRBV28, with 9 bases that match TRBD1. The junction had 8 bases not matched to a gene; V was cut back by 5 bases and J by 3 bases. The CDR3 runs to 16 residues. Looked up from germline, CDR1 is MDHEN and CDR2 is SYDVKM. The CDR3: CASSGRDRVYGNTIYF. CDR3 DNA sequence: TGTGCCAGCAGTGGCCGGGACAGGGTCTATGGAAACACCATATATTTT.